The rows below give T cell receptor beta chains drawn from one sample of a study of vaccination and CD4 T cells after COVID-19. TCRdb itself ran the PCR reads through MiXCR, one entry per CDR3 protein. The top ten clones hold approximately 6.3% of a sample with about 33,000 distinct CDR3 sequences, under 45% of them seen once. The sample in question was CD4+ T cells from blood, obtained about 7 months after SARS-CoV-2 vaccination. Receptor source: a human donor who had recovered from COVID-19. CDR3s include the opening cysteine and the closing phenylalanine or tryptophan. A row's size may be missing; if present it is once, few, many or a size class.

clone_size	v_call	j_call	cdr3_aa
few	TRBV6-1	TRBJ2-1	CATRDYHNSGNEQFF
few	TRBV28	TRBJ1-5	CASSWDRGVPPQHF
.	TRBV30	TRBJ1-2	CAWSLGFEGYTF
few	TRBV15	TRBJ2-1	CATSRVGRLADYNEQFF
.	TRBV18	TRBJ1-2	CASSEDRNYGYTF
medium-sized	TRBV20-1	TRBJ1-2	CSARVGQVIANYGYTF
.	TRBV7-2	TRBJ2-7	CASNNGRDEREQYF
few	TRBV20-1	TRBJ2-5	CSVRGATAGVSSLVETQYF
.	TRBV20-1	TRBJ1-4	CSAGRTTNEKLFF
few	TRBV7-3	TRBJ1-6	CASSLTSDRGNSPLHF
.	TRBV27	TRBJ1-5	CASSPGPLRGYIHF
few	TRBV7-9	TRBJ2-5	CASSSRTGGKETQYF
.	TRBV7-8	TRBJ2-4	CASSPTESKNIQYF
.	TRBV7-9	TRBJ2-7	CASSLVGTACEQYF
.	TRBV20-1	TRBJ2-7	CSASFPSAGEQGEQYF
.	TRBV7-2	TRBJ2-1	CASSLWRYNEQFF
.	TRBV7-6	TRBJ2-7	CASSLKFLPDEQYF
medium-sized	TRBV28	TRBJ1-6	CASKDTPRGSPLHF
.	TRBV20-1	TRBJ2-7	CSARGTRTYEQYF
few	TRBV24-1	TRBJ2-1	CATSDRSPAGGGNEQFF
.	TRBV30	TRBJ2-1	CAWSYSYNEQFF
.	TRBV7-9	TRBJ2-2	CASSGNTGELFF
.	TRBV7-6	TRBJ2-7	CASSLGLAGVASEQYF
.	TRBV19	TRBJ1-1	CASSVGMNTEAFF
.	TRBV24-1	TRBJ1-5	CATSDGGTWDFSNQPQHF
few	TRBV20-1	TRBJ2-4	CSARVPPGQAGKNIQYF
.	TRBV20-1	TRBJ1-1	CSAASDEPEAFF
.	TRBV2	TRBJ2-1	CASSEGQVYNEQFF
few	TRBV28	TRBJ1-1	CASLDRGNTEAFF
.	TRBV7-2	TRBJ2-7	CASSFSWGPYEQYF
.	TRBV20-1	TRBJ2-1	CSAAMASGLHNEQFF
.	TRBV20-1	TRBJ1-1	CSASGGLATEAFF
.	TRBV2	TRBJ1-6	CASSEGWRVYNSPLHF
.	TRBV20-1	TRBJ2-3	CSAINSGPSTDTQYF
few	TRBV20-1	TRBJ2-5	CSAMDSTPETQYF
few	TRBV7-8	TRBJ2-5	CASSAGQGQETQYF
few	TRBV6-1	TRBJ2-5	CASTEGARETQYF
once	TRBV29-1	TRBJ2-5	CSVAASGKETQYF
.	TRBV28	TRBJ2-1	CASRLAGGNEQFF
once	TRBV5-4	TRBJ1-3	CASSLQPTGNTIYF
.	TRBV7-2	TRBJ1-2	CASSLVVLRVLGYTF
.	TRBV12-3/TRBV12-4	TRBJ2-5	CASSSTGQGETQYF
.	TRBV20-1	TRBJ2-7	CSAIPGTSLEQYF
.	TRBV25-1	TRBJ2-5	CASRGGETQYF
few	TRBV20-1	TRBJ2-1	CSAPRVGLAEGIGGNEQFF
few	TRBV7-8	TRBJ2-1	CASSVDTSDEQFF
few	TRBV6-1	TRBJ1-5	CASSERGDNQPQHF
.	TRBV30	TRBJ2-5	CAWSHRVPGSQETQYF
once	TRBV2	TRBJ2-5	CASSEGGPQETQYF
few	TRBV7-9	TRBJ1-5	CASSLGLDSNQPQHF
few	TRBV24-1	TRBJ2-3	CATSEVGGMTDTQYF
few	TRBV6-1	TRBJ1-5	CASSDRGNQPQHF
.	TRBV10-3	TRBJ2-5	CAISSTEEETQYF
.	TRBV6-5	TRBJ2-1	CASSYNQKGEQFF
.	TRBV6-4	TRBJ2-3	CASSDSSGAADTQYF
.	TRBV7-9	TRBJ2-1	CASSLILGEGSEQFF
.	TRBV12-3/TRBV12-4	TRBJ2-1	CALGGGVNNEQFF
.	TRBV5-1	TRBJ2-1	CASSFGLAGEQFF
few	TRBV28	TRBJ1-2	CASSLGPPYGYTF